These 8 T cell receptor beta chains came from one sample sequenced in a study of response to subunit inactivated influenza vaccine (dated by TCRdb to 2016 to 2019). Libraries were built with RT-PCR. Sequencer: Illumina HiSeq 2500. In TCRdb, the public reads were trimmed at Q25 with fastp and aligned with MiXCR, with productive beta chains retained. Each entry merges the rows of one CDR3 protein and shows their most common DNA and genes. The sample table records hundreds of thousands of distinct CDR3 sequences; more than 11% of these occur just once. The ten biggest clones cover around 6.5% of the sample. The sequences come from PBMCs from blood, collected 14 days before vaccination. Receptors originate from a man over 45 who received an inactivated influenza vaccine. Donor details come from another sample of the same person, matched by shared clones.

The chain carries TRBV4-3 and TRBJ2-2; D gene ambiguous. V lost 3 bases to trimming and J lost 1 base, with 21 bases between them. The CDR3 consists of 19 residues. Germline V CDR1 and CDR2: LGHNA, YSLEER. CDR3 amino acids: CASSHDTTRFRRNTGELFF. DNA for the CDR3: TGCGCCAGCAGCCACGACACGACGCGGTTTAGGAGGAACACCGGGGAGCTGTTTTTT.

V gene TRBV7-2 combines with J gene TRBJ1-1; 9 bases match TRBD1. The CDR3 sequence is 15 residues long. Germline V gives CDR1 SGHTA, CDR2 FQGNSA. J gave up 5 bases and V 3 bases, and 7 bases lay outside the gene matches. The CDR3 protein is CASSFVQGARTEAFF. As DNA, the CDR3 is TGTGCCAGCAGCTTTGTACAGGGGGCCAGGACTGAAGCTTTCTTT.

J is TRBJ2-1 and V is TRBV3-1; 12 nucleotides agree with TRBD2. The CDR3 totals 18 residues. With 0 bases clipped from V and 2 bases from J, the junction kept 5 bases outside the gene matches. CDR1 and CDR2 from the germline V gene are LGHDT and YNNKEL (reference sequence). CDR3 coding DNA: TGTGCCAGCAGCCAAGATGGGCTAGCGGGGGGGCCCTACAATGAGCAGTTCTTC. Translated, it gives CASSQDGLAGGPYNEQFF.

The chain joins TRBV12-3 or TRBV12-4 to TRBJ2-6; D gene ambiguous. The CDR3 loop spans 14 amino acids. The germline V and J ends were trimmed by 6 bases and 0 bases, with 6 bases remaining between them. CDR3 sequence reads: CASSMSSGANVLTF. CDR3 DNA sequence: TGTGCCAGCAGCATGAGCTCTGGGGCCAACGTCCTGACTTTC.

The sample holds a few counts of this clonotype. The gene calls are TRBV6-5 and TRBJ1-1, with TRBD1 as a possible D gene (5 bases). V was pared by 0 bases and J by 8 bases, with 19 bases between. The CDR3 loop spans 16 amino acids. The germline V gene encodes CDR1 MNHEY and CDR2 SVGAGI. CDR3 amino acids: CASSYSPQGEEEEAFF. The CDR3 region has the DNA TGTGCCAGCAGTTACTCCCCGCAGGGTGAAGAAGAAGAAGCTTTCTTT.

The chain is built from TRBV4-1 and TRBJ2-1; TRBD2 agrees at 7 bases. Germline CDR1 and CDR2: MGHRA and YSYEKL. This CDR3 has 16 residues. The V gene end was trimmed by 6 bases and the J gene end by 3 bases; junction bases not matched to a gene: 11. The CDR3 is CASSPQAGLYYNEQFF. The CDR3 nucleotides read TGCGCCAGCAGTCCCCAAGCGGGGTTATACTACAATGAGCAGTTCTTC.

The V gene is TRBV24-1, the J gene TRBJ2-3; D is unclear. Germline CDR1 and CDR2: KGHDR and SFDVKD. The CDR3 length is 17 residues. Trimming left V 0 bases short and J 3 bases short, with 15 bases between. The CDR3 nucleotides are TGTGCCACCAGTGATTTGCAAATGGGGTTCGGGACAGATACGCAGTATTTT. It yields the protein CATSDLQMGFGTDTQYF.

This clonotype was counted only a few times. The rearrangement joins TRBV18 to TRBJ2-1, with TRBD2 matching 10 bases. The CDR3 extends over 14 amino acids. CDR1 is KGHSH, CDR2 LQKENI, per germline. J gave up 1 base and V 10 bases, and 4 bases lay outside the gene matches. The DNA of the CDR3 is TGTGCCACCTCTAGCGGGAGATCCTACAATGAGCAGTTCTTC. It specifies CATSSGRSYNEQFF.